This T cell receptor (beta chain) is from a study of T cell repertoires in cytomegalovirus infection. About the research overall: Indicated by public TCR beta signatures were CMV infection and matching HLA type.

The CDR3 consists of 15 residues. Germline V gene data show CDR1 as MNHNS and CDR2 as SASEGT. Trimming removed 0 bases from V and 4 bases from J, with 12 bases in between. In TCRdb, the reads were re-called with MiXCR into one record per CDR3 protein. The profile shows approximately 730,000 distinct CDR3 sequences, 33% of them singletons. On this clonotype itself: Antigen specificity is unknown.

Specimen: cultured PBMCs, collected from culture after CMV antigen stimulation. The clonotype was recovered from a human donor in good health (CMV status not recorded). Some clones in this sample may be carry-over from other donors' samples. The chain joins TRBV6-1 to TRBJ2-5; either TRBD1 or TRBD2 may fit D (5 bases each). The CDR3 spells CASSEAGRGAETQYF. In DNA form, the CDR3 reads TGTGCCAGCAGTGAAGCGGGGAGAGGGGCAGAGACCCAGTACTTC.